The clone carrying this TCR beta chain was detected only a few times. Its antigen is unidentified. The data stem from a study of T cell responses to AZD1222 COVID-19 vaccine. Study-wide points: The donors showed a predominance of white British ancestry and of females, with possible underestimation of clonal diversity. Unmutated variant regions are reportedly targeted by nearly half of spike-specific TCRs.

Clones were read by immunoSEQ multiplex PCR, and TCRdb kept only the in-frame ones, dropping some. The data show around 150,000 clones, 75% to 95% seen once. Germline CDR1 reads MGHDK; CDR2 reads SYGVNS. Between the trimmed V and J ends, which lost 7 bases and 6 bases, there was a span of 15 bases. This CDR3 is built from 13 residues. The sequencing here drew on peripheral blood, taken 28 days after the second dose of the MenACWY control vaccine. The gene calls are TRBV25-1 and TRBJ1-1; no firm D call. The source is an adult who received the MenACWY meningococcal vaccine as a control. Written as DNA, the CDR3 is TGTGCCAGCACGGAGGCCAACACCGCTGAAGCTTTCTTT. As protein: CASTEANTAEAFF.